Many counts were recorded for the clone carrying this T cell receptor beta chain. The antigen remains unidentified. The data were taken from a study of human T cells and chemical hapten exposure. About the research overall: Each patch test put 0.01% DPC on the upper back, and results were read at 6 days. Findings of the study overall: Expanded TCRs clustered into significantly more large CDR3 similarity groups than controls, the analysis revealed.

This CDR3 has 14 amino acids. CDR1 MDHEN and CDR2 SYDVKM come from the germline V gene. Trimming pared 5 bases from V and 4 bases from J, leaving 12 bases between. The library gave individual cDNA molecules unique molecular identifiers. TCRdb reanalysed the RACE reads using MiXCR and keeps one entry per CDR3 protein. The profile covers about 69,000 distinct CDR3 sequences, with 9% to 12% appearing a single time and around 6.8% taken by the ten largest. Time point here: patch test 2, 6 weeks after DPC sensitization. Treatment of the sample: therapeutic diphenylcyclopropenone sensitization with weekly scalp DPC.

The chain links TRBV28 to TRBJ2-1; D uncertain. This clonotype was obtained from a woman aged 50 to 65 with alopecia areata. Some clones in this sample may be carry-over from other donors' samples. The sequencing here drew on whole blood, taken in connection with sensitization to the hapten diphenylcyclopropenone (DPC). CDR3 residues: CASSGPDLYNEQFF. CDR3 DNA sequence: TGTGCCAGCAGTGGTCCGGACCTGTACAATGAGCAGTTCTTC.